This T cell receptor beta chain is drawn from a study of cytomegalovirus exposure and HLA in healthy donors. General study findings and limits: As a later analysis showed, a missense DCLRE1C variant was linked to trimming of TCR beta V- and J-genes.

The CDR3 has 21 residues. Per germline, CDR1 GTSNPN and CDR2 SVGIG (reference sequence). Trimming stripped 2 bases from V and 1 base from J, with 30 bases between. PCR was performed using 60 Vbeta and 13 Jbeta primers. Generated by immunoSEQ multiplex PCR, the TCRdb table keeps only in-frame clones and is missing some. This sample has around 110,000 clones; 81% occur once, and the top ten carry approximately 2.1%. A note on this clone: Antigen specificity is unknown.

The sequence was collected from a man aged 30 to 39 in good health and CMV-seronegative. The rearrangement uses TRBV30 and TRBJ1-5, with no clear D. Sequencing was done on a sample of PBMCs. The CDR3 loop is CAWSSTTRRLSGDRSNQPQHF. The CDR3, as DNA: TGTGCCTGGAGTTCCACAACTCGACGGCTTAGCGGGGATAGGAGCAATCAGCCCCAGCATTTT.